Listed below are T cell receptor beta chains from one sample, sequenced in a study of CD8+ T cells in alopecia areata. The protocol was immunoSEQ multiplex PCR, while the TCRdb copy is restricted to in-frame clones and leaves out a portion. In the table there are 130,000 to 150,000 clones, 82% of which are singletons. Source: CD8+ T cells sorted from blood, taken at week 4, from a patient treated with tofacitinib. These receptors all stem from a human donor with alopecia areata. Both conserved end residues are part of each CDR3. Each record gives: D gene, V gene, J gene, clone size, CDR3 DNA, CDR3 protein. A D gene is named only where the DNA matches it firmly. Expanded clones get a size class; other rows say once, few or many, or leave the size out.

TRBD2,TRBV10-2,TRBJ2-2,.,TGCGCCAGCAGTTACGGGGGGACCGGGGAGCTGTTTTTT,CASSYGGTGELFF
TRBD2,TRBV29-1,TRBJ2-2,.,TGCAGCGTTGAAGATTGGGCTAGCGGGGGATCGAACACCGGGGAGCTGTTTTTT,CSVEDWASGGSNTGELFF
TRBD1,TRBV19,TRBJ2-1,.,TGTGCCAGTAGTAAACCTCCAACTCACAGGGGGCGAAACAATGAGCAGTTCTTC,CASSKPPTHRGRNNEQFF
.,TRBV7-6,TRBJ2-7,.,TGTGCCAGCAGCTCCCACGAGGGGTTGAACCACGAGCAGTACTTC,CASSSHEGLNHEQYF
.,TRBV30,TRBJ1-5,.,TGTGCCTGGAGTGCCTCACGCTCAGACAACCAGCCCCAGCATTTT,CAWSASRSDNQPQHF
.,TRBV25-1,TRBJ2-5,few,TGTGCCAGCAGTGAAGGGCTGGACGAGACCCAGTACTTC,CASSEGLDETQYF
TRBD2,TRBV7-9,TRBJ2-7,.,TGTGCCAGCAGCGGAATCCGGGGACTAGCTTCCTACGAGCAGTACTTC,CASSGIRGLASYEQYF
TRBD2,TRBV9,TRBJ2-5,once,TGTGCCAGCAGCCCCGGACTAGCGGGGGGGCCTTGGGAGACCCAGTACTTC,CASSPGLAGGPWETQYF
TRBD1,TRBV7-6,TRBJ1-4,.,TGTGCCAGCAGCCCAGGGGGGCGTTCAACTAATGAAAAACTGTTTTTT,CASSPGGRSTNEKLFF
TRBD2,TRBV4-1,TRBJ2-5,.,TGCGCCAGCAGCAGACTAGCGGAGACTCCAGAGACCCAGTACTTC,CASSRLAETPETQYF
TRBD2,TRBV4-2,TRBJ2-1,few,TGTGCCAGCAGCCAGGATGGGACTAGCGGGGGAAATGAGCAGTTCTTC,CASSQDGTSGGNEQFF
.,TRBV6-5,TRBJ2-7,.,TGTGCCAGCAGTTACGCGCCAGGTTCCTACGAGCAGTACTTC,CASSYAPGSYEQYF
.,TRBV5-4,TRBJ1-1,.,TGTGCCAGCAGGGGATGGGATACTGAAGCTTTCTTT,CASRGWDTEAFF
.,TRBV7-2,TRBJ1-2,.,TGTGCCAGCAGCTTAGAAGGGATTTCAGACTATGGCTACACCTTC,CASSLEGISDYGYTF
.,TRBV7-7,TRBJ2-3,.,TGTGCTAGCAGCTCCCGTTGGGGTGATACGCAGTATTTT,CASSSRWGDTQYF
.,TRBV7-9,TRBJ2-7,.,TGTGCCATTGGTACAGAGAGAACCTACGAGCAGTACTTC,CAIGTERTYEQYF
.,TRBV27,TRBJ1-5,.,TGTGCCAGCAGTTTGGCAGGGGCGGGCAATCAGCCCCAGCATTTT,CASSLAGAGNQPQHF
TRBD1,TRBV7-2,TRBJ1-5,.,TGTGCCAGCAGCTTCGGACAGGGTCGTCAGCCCCAGCATTTT,CASSFGQGRQPQHF
.,TRBV4-3,TRBJ1-5,.,TGCGCCAGCAGCCAAGAGGACAGTGGGGGCTTTCAGCCCCAGCATTTT,CASSQEDSGGFQPQHF
.,TRBV19,TRBJ1-2,.,TGTGCCAGTAGTGGTTCGTCTCCGCGCGACCCGACTACTAACTATGGCTACACCTTC,CASSGSSPRDPTTNYGYTF
TRBD2,TRBV19,TRBJ2-1,.,TGTGCCAGTAGTATAGTCAGCGGGGGAGCTGAGCAGTTCTTC,CASSIVSGGAEQFF
.,TRBV5-1,TRBJ2-7,.,TGCGCCAGCAGCTTGGATTCGGTGGCAGGATACTCCTACGAGCAGTACTTC,CASSLDSVAGYSYEQYF
.,TRBV7-6,TRBJ2-2,.,TGTGCCAGCAGCTCACGTGGTGGGGAGCTGTTTTTT,CASSSRGGELFF
.,TRBV5-4,TRBJ2-7,.,TGTGCCAGCAGCTTGGAGGGGGGTAGCGACGAGCAGTACTTC,CASSLEGGSDEQYF
TRBD1,TRBV7-9,TRBJ2-5,few,TGTGCCAGCAGCTCGGTGGGACAGGGAGAAGAGACCCAGTACTTC,CASSSVGQGEETQYF
TRBD1,TRBV7-9,TRBJ2-7,.,TGTGCCAGCAGCGCGGACGGGACAGGCTCCTACGAGCAGTACTTC,CASSADGTGSYEQYF
TRBD1,TRBV13,TRBJ2-3,.,TGTGCCAGCAGCTTAGGCGGGGACAGGGGGGGAGATACGCAGTATTTT,CASSLGGDRGGDTQYF
TRBD1,TRBV14,TRBJ2-7,.,TGTGCCAGCAGCCTGACAGGGGGCTCCTACGAGCAGTACTTC,CASSLTGGSYEQYF
TRBD1,TRBV19,TRBJ2-7,.,TGTGCCAGTAGTCCTAGGAGGACAGGCTACGAGCAGTACTTC,CASSPRRTGYEQYF
.,TRBV6-1,TRBJ2-7,.,TGTGCCAGCAGTGATTATAGCCTAGTTAGCGAGCAGTACTTC,CASSDYSLVSEQYF
TRBD1,TRBV10-3,TRBJ2-1,few,TGTGCCAGCAGCCGGGACAGGGAGACTCATGAGCAGTTCTTC,CASSRDRETHEQFF
.,TRBV19,TRBJ2-7,.,TGTGCCAGTAGTTACGGGACGGAGTACGAGCAGTACTTC,CASSYGTEYEQYF
TRBD1,TRBV6-5,TRBJ1-1,.,TGTGCCAGCAGTTACATACAAACAGGGGGTGAAGCTTTCTTT,CASSYIQTGGEAFF
TRBD1,TRBV15,TRBJ1-3,once,TGTGCCACCAGCGGAACAGGGGCCTCTGGAAACACCATATATTTT,CATSGTGASGNTIYF
.,TRBV27,TRBJ1-1,few,TGTGCCAGCAGTTTAGTCCCAGGGTTGTCCACTGAAGCTTTCTTT,CASSLVPGLSTEAFF
.,TRBV11-2,TRBJ2-2,.,TGTGCCAGCATCCCCGGCGGCGGGCTCAACACCGGGGAGCTGTTTTTT,CASIPGGGLNTGELFF
.,TRBV29-1,TRBJ2-7,.,TGCAGCGTTGCTCGACACGACTCCTACGAGCAGTACTTC,CSVARHDSYEQYF
TRBD1,TRBV13,TRBJ2-7,.,TGTGCCAGCAGCCCCATGGACAGGGTCTACGAGCAGTACTTC,CASSPMDRVYEQYF
TRBD2,TRBV5-1,TRBJ2-1,.,TGCGCCAGCAGCTTGGGGACTAGCGAGTACAATGAGCAGTTCTTC,CASSLGTSEYNEQFF
TRBD2,TRBV5-1,TRBJ2-3,.,TGCGCCAGCGGGGCTAGCGGATTCACAGATACGCAGTATTTT,CASGASGFTDTQYF
.,TRBV7-8,TRBJ2-1,.,TGTGCCAGCAGCTCTACCGACTACAATGAGCAGTTCTTC,CASSSTDYNEQFF
TRBD1,TRBV5-6,TRBJ2-7,.,TGTGCCAGCAGGGGATCCAGGGGGCGATCCTACGAGCAGTACTTC,CASRGSRGRSYEQYF
.,TRBV7-6,TRBJ2-7,.,TGTGCCAGCAGCTTAGACTTCTCGAACGAGCAGTACTTC,CASSLDFSNEQYF
.,TRBV5-4,TRBJ2-7,.,TGTGCCAGCAGCTTGCGATCAGGGTCGGGGGTTTACGAGCAGTACTTC,CASSLRSGSGVYEQYF
.,TRBV5-1,TRBJ1-2,.,TGCGCCAGCAGCTTGGTCGGGCAGGGTGATGGCTACACCTTC,CASSLVGQGDGYTF
.,TRBV23-1,TRBJ1-6,.,TGCGCCAGCAGTCAACCAAGGCAAATTCCGGAACCCTATAATTCACCCCTCCACTTT,CASSQPRQIPEPYNSPLHF
.,TRBV6-6,TRBJ1-1,.,TGTGCCAGCAGTCTCCGGACAGCCGGCGGGAATGAAGCTTTCTTT,CASSLRTAGGNEAFF
.,TRBV7-2,TRBJ1-5,.,TGTGCCAGCAGCTTAAGGGTAAATCAGCCCCAGCATTTT,CASSLRVNQPQHF
TRBD2,TRBV4-3,TRBJ2-7,.,TGCGCCAGCAGCCGATCTATGACTAGCGGGGTCTTTGAGCAGTACTTC,CASSRSMTSGVFEQYF
.,TRBV5-1,TRBJ2-7,few,TGCGCCAGCACCTCTGGGACTGCAACCTACGAGCAGTACTTC,CASTSGTATYEQYF
TRBD2,TRBV7-2,TRBJ2-5,.,TGTGCCAGCAGCCCGGGCGGGGGGCCGCTAGAGACCCAGTACTTC,CASSPGGGPLETQYF
TRBD2,TRBV7-7,TRBJ2-1,.,TGTGCTAGCAGCCCGATTCCTAGCGGGGGGCTCTACAATGAGCAGTTCTTC,CASSPIPSGGLYNEQFF
.,TRBV2,TRBJ2-3,.,TGTGCCAGCAGTGACCCAGATACGCAGTATTTT,CASSDPDTQYF